Below are 4 T cell receptor beta chains sequenced from a single sample in a study of T-cell memory formation after mild COVID-19. TCRdb itself ran the 5' RACE reads through MiXCR, one entry per CDR3 protein. The sample records 110,000 or so distinct CDR3 sequences, approximately 21% being singletons. Sequencing input: PBMCs or a T cell subset sorted from them (not recorded which). The receptors stem from a man younger than 30 who had mild COVID-19 (a few samples of this study predate the infection). Cell type and time point are not known.

V gene TRBV12-3 or TRBV12-4 combines with J gene TRBJ2-1; tentative D call: TRBD2 (6 bases). The CDR3 has 14 residues. V lost 1 base and J lost 4, with 8 bases in between. DNA for the CDR3: TGTGCCAGCAGTTTAGTGGGGGGATACAATGAGCAGTTCTTC. It yields the protein CASSLVGGYNEQFF.

This chain joins TRBV11-2 and TRBJ2-7, with 8 bases identical to TRBD2. The CDR3 covers 16 residues. In germline, CDR1 is SGHAT, CDR2 FQNNGV. V was pared by 7 bases and J by 0 bases, with 11 bases of the junction left unmatched. CDR3 sequence (DNA): TGTGCCAGCACCCCTCTACAGCGGGAGAGCTCCTACGAGCAGTACTTC. Protein product: CASTPLQRESSYEQYF.

This chain links TRBV7-9 with TRBJ2-7; D is possibly TRBD2 (6 bases). The germline V gene encodes CDR1 SEHNR and CDR2 FQNEAQ (reference sequence). The CDR3 extends over 13 amino acids. The germline V and J ends were trimmed by 4 bases and 0 bases, with 7 bases remaining between them. CDR3: CASSYGSSYEQYV. The DNA for the CDR3 is TGTGCCAGCAGCTACGGGAGCTCCTACGAGCAGTACGTC.

This clonotype has a handful of counts. The V call is TRBV5-1, the J call TRBJ2-7; 10 nucleotides line up with TRBD1. Germline values: CDR1 SGHRS, CDR2 YFSETQ. This CDR3 spans 16 amino acids. The V segment lost 2 bases and the J segment 2 bases; nucleotides outside the gene matches: 7. The CDR3 DNA reads TGCGCCAGCAGCTTCGGACAGGGGGATTGGGCCTACGAGCAGTACTTC. Its translation: CASSFGQGDWAYEQYF.